This TCR beta chain derives from a study of blood T cell repertoires in COVID-19. Study background: Material from acute and convalescent COVID-19 was sourced from the United States, Italy and Spain. PBMCs, B-cell-depleted T cells, or T cells provided the cDNA or gDNA that made up the material.

How the authors handled the data: Scientists estimated how many nucleated cells there were by amplifying reference gene primers. Sequencing was performed with immunoSEQ multiplex PCR; in TCRdb, only in-frame clones are kept and a portion is missing. V, J and clone size were drawn from that table, and D and trimming were deduced from the DNA. The sample includes tens of thousands of clones, about nine tenths of them seen just once. Trimming left V 1 base short and J 5 bases short, with 14 bases between. Germline CDR1 and CDR2: GTSNPN and SVGIG (reference sequence). The CDR3 covers 15 residues. The TCR originated in a human donor in a cohort sampled during active COVID-19. The chain has TRBV30 and TRBJ1-4; no clear D gene. Material: peripheral blood. DNA of the CDR3: TGTGCCTGGAGTGATCCCAGAGGGTCCAATGAAAAACTGTTTTTT. This codes for CAWSDPRGSNEKLFF.